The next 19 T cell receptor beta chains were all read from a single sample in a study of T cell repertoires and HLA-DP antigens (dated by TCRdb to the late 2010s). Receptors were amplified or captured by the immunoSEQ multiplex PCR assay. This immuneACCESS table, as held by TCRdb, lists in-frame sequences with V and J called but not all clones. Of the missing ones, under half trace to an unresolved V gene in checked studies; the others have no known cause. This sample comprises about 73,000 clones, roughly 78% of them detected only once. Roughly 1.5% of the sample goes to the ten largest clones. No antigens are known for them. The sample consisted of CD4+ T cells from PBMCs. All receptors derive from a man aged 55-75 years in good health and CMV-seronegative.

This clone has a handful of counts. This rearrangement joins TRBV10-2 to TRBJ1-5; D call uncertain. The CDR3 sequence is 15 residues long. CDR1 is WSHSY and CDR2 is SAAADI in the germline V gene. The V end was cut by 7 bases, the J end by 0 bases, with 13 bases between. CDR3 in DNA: TGCGCCAGCACGCGCGAAGAGGGTAGCAATCAGCCCCAGCATTTT. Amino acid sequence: CASTREEGSNQPQHF.

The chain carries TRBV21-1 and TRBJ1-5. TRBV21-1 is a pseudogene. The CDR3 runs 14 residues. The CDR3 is CASNERGGQQPQHF. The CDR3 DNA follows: TGTGCCAGCAACGAAAGGGGGGGCCAACAGCCCCAGCATTTT.

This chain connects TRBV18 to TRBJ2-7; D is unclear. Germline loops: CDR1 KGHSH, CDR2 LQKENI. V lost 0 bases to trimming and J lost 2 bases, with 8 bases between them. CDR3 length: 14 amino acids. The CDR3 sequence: CASSPPVLTYEQYF. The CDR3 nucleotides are TGTGCCAGCTCACCACCGGTTTTGACCTACGAGCAGTACTTC.

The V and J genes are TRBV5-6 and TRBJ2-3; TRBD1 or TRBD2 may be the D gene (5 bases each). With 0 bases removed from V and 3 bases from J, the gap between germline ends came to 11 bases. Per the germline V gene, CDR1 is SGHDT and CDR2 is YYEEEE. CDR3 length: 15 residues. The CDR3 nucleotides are TGTGCCAGCAGCTTGGCGGGGACCACGACAGATACGCAGTATTTT. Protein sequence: CASSLAGTTTDTQYF.

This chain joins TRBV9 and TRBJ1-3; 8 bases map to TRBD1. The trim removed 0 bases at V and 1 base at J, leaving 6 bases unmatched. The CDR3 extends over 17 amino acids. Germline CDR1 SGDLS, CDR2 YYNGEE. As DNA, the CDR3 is TGTGCCAGCAGCGTAGGGGACAGGACTCAATCTGGAAACACCATATATTTT. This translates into CASSVGDRTQSGNTIYF.

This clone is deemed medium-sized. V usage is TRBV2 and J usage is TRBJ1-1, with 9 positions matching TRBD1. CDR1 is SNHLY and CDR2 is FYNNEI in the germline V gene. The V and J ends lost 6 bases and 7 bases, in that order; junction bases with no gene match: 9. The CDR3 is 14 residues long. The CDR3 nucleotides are TGTGCCAGCAGCCGAAACAGGGGGCAAGGTGAAGCTTTCTTT. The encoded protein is CASSRNRGQGEAFF.

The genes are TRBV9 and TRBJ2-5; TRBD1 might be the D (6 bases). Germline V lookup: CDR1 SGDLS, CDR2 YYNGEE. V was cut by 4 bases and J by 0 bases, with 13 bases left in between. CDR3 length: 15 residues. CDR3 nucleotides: TGTGCCAGCAGCCCCTACACAGGGAACCAAGAGACCCAGTACTTC. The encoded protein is CASSPYTGNQETQYF.

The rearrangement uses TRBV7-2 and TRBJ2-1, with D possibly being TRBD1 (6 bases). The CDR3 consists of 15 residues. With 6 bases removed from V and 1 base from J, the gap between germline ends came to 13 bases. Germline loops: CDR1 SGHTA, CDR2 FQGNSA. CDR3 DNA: TGTGCCAGCAGATTAAGGGGGAAATCCTACAATGAGCAGTTCTTC. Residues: CASRLRGKSYNEQFF. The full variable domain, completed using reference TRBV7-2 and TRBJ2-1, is GAGVSQSPSNKVTEKGKDVELRCDPISGHTALYWYRQSLGQGLEFLIYFQGNSAPDKSGLPSDRFSAERTGGSVSTLTIQRTQQEDSAVYLCASRLRGKSYNEQFFGPGTRLTVL.

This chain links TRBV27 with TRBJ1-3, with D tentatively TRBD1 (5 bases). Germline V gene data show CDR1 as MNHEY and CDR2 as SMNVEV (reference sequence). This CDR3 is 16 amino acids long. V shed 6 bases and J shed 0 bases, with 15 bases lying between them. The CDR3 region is CASRPAGRNSGNTIYF. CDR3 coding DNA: TGTGCCAGCAGACCAGCGGGACGCAACTCTGGAAACACCATATATTTT.

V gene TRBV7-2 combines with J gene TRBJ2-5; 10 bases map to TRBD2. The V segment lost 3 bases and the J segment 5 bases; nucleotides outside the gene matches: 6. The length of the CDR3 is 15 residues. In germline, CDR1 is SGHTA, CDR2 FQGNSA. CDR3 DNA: TGTGCCAGCAGCTTCAGCGGGAGGGCGGAGGAGACCCAGTACTTC. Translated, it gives CASSFSGRAEETQYF.

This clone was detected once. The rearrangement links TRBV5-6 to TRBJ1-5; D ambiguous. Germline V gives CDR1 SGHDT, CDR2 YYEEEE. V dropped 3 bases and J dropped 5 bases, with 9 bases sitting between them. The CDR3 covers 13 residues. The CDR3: CASSWAGYQPQHF. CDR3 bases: TGTGCCAGCAGCTGGGCAGGATATCAGCCCCAGCATTTT.

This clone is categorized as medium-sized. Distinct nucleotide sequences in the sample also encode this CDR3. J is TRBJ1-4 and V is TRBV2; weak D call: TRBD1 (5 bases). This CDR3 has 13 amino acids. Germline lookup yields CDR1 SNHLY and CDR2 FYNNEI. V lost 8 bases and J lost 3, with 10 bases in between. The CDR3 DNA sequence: TGTGCCAGCCAAGGGGCGGCTAATGAAAAACTGTTTTTT. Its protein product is CASQGAANEKLFF.

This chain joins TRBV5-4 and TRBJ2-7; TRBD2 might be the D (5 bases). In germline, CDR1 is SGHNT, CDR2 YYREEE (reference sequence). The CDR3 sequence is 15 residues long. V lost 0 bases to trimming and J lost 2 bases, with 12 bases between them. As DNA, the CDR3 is TGTGCCAGCAGCTTGGCAACTAGTAGTGCCTACGAGCAGTACTTC. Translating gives CASSLATSSAYEQYF.

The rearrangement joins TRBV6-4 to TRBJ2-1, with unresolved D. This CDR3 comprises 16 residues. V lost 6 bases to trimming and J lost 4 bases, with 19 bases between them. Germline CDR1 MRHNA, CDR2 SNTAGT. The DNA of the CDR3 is TGTGCCAGCAGCCGAACCTGGGAACTAAATTACAATGAGCAGTTCTTC. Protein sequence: CASSRTWELNYNEQFF.

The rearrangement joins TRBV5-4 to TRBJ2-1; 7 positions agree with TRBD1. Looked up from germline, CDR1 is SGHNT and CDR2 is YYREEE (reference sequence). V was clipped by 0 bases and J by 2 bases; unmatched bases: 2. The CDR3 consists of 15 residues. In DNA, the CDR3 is TGTGCCAGCAGCTTGGACAGGGGAACCTACAATGAGCAGTTCTTC. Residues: CASSLDRGTYNEQFF.

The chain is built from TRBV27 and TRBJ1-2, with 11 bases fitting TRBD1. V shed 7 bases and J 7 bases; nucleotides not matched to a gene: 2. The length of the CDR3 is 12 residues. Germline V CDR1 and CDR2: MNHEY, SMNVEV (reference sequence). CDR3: CASKGTGGGYTF. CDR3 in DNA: TGTGCCAGCAAGGGGACAGGGGGTGGCTACACCTTC.

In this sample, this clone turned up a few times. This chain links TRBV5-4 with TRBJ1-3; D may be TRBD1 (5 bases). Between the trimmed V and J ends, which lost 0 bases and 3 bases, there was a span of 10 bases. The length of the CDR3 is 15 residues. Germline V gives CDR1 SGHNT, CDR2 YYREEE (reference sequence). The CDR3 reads CASSLAGQGGNTIYF. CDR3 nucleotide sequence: TGTGCCAGCAGCTTGGCTGGTCAGGGTGGAAACACCATATATTTT. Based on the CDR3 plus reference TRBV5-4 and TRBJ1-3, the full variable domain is ETGVTQSPTHLIKTRGQQVTLRCSSQSGHNTVSWYQQALGQGPQFIFQYYREEENGRGNFPPRFSGLQFPNYSSELNVNALELDDSALYLCASSLAGQGGNTIYFGEGSWLTVV.

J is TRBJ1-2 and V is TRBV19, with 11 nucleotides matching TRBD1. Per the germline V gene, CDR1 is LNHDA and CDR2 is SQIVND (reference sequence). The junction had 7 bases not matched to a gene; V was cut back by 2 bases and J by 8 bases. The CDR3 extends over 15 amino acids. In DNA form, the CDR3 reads TGTGCCAGTAGTATACCCCGGACAGGGGGCAGCGGCTACACCTTC. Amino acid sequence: CASSIPRTGGSGYTF.

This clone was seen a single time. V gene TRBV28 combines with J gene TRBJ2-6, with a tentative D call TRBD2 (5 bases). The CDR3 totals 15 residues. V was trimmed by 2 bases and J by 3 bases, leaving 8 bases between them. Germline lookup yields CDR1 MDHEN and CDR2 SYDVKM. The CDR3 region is CASSLRGYGANVLTF. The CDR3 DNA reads TGTGCCAGCAGTTTACGAGGGTATGGGGCCAACGTCCTGACTTTC.